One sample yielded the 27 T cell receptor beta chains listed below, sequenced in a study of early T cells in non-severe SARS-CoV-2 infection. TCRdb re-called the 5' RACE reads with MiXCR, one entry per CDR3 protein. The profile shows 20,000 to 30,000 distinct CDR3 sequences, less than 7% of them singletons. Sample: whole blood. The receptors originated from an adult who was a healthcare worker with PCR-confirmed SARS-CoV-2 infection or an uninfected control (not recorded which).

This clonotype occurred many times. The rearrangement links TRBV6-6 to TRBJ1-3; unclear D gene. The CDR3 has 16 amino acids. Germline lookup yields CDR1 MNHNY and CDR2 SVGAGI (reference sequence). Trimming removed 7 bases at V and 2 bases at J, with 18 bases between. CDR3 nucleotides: TGTGCCAGCACCATAGGGTCGGGAGGTACTGGAAACACCATATATTTT. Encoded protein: CASTIGSGGTGNTIYF.

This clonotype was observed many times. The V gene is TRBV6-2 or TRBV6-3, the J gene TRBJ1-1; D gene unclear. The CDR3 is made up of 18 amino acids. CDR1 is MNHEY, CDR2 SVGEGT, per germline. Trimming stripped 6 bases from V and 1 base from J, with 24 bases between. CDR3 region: CASRRVSSGIMGNTEAFF. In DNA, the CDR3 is TGTGCCAGCAGGAGAGTCTCGTCAGGAATTATGGGGAACACTGAAGCTTTCTTT.

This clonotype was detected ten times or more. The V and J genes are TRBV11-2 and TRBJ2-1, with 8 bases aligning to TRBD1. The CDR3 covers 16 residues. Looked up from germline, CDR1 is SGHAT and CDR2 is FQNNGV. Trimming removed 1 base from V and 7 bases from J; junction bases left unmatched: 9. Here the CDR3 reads CASSLASGQGYNEQFF. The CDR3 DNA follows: TGTGCCAGCAGCTTAGCCAGTGGACAGGGATATAATGAGCAGTTCTTC.

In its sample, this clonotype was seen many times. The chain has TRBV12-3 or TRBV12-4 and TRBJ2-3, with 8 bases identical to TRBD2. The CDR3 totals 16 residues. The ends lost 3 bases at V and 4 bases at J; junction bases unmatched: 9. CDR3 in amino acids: CASSFLGPGGADTQYF. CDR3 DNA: TGTGCCAGCAGTTTCTTGGGACCCGGGGGGGCAGATACGCAGTATTTT.

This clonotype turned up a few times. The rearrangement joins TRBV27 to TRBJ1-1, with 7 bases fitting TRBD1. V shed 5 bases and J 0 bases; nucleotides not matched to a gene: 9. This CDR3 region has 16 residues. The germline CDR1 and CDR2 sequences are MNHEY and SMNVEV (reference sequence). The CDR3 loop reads CASSRNQGGMNTEAFF. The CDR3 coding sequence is TGTGCCAGCAGTAGGAACCAAGGGGGCATGAACACTGAAGCTTTCTTT.

In DNA, the CDR3 is TGTGCCAGCAGGGGGGCAGATACGCAGTATTTT. It translates to CASRGADTQYF. The chain joins TRBV4-2 to TRBJ2-3, with D perhaps being TRBD1 or TRBD2 (5 bases each). There are 11 residues in the CDR3. CDR1 is LGHNA and CDR2 is YNFKEQ in the germline V gene. V was clipped by 6 bases and J by 4 bases, with 5 bases between them.

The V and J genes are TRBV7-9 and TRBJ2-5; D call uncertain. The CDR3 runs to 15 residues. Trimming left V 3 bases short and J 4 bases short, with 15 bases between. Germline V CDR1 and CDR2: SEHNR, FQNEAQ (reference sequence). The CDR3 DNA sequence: TGTGCCAGCAGCTTTGTGTCCGTGTCGGGAGAGACCCAGTACTTC. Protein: CASSFVSVSGETQYF.

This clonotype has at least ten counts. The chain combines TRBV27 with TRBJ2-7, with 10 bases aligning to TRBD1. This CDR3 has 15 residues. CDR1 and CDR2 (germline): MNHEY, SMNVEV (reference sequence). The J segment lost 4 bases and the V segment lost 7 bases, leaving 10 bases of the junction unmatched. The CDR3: CASKTRPGQGYEQYF. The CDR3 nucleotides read TGTGCCAGCAAAACGCGCCCGGGACAGGGGTACGAGCAGTACTTC.

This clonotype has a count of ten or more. The CDR3 here is CASSGNPATNEKLFF. The CDR3 DNA reads TGTGCCAGCAGTGGGAACCCCGCAACTAATGAAAAACTGTTTTTT. This chain uses TRBV6-1 with TRBJ1-4; no firm D call. CDR1 MNHNS and CDR2 SASEGT come from the germline V gene. The CDR3 totals 15 residues. The V gene lost 4 bases and the J gene lost 0 bases, with 9 bases spanning the gap.

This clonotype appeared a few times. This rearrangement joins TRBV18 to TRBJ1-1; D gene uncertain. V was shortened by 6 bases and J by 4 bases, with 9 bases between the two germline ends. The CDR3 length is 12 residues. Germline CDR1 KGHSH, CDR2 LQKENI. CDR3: CASSTRATEAFF. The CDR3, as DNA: TGTGCCAGCTCTACAAGGGCCACTGAAGCTTTCTTT.

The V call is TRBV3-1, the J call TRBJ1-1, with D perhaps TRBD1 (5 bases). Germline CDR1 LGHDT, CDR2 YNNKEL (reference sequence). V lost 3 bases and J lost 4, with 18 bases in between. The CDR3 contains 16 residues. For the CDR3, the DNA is TGTGCCAGCAGCCACACCCGGCGGGGCCGTGGCACTGAAGCTTTCTTT. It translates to CASSHTRRGRGTEAFF.

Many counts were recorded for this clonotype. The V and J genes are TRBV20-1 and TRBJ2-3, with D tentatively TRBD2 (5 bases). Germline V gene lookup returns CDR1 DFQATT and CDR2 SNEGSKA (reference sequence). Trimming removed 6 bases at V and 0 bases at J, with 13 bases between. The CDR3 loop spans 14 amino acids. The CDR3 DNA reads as TGCAGTGCCCCCAGGACTGGTAGCACAGATACGCAGTATTTT. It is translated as CSAPRTGSTDTQYF.

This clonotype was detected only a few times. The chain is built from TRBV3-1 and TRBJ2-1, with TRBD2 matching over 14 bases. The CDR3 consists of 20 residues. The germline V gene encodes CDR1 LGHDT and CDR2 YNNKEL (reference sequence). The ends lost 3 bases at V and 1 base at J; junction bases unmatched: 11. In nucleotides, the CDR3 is TGTGCCAGCAGCCAGGGGACTAGCGGGGGACACCTCAAGTCCTACAATGAGCAGTTCTTC. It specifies CASSQGTSGGHLKSYNEQFF.

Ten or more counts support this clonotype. The DNA for the CDR3 is TGCGCCAGCAGACAAGGGGTTACGAATGAAAAACTGTTTTTT. This translates into CASRQGVTNEKLFF. The rearrangement joins TRBV5-1 to TRBJ1-4; D is perhaps TRBD1 (5 bases). V was clipped by 5 bases and J by 5 bases, with 13 bases between them. The CDR3 has 14 amino acids. Germline CDR1 is SGHRS and CDR2 is YFSETQ. The full variable domain, its missing parts supplied by reference TRBV5-1 and TRBJ1-4, is KAGVTQTPRYLIKTRGQQVTLSCSPISGHRSVSWYQQTPGQGLQFLFEYFSETQRNKGNFPGRFSGRQFSNSRSEMNVSTLELGDSALYLCASRQGVTNEKLFFGSGTQLSVL.

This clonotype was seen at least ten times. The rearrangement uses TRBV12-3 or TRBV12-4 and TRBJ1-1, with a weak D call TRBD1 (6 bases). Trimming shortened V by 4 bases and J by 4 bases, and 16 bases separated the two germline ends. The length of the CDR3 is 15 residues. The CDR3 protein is CASSSRGGAGTEAFF. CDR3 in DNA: TGTGCCAGCAGTTCCCGGGGGGGGGCTGGCACTGAAGCTTTCTTT.

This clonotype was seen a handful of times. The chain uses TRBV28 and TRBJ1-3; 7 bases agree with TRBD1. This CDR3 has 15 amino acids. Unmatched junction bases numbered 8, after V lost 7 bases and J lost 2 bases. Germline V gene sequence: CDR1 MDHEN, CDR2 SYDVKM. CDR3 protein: CASITGTAAGNTIYF. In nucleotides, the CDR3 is TGTGCCAGCATCACCGGGACAGCCGCTGGAAACACCATATATTTT.

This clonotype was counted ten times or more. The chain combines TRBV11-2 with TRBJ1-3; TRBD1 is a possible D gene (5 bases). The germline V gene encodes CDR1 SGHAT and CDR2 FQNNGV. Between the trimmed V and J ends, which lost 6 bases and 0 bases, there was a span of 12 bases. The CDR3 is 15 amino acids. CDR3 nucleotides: TGTGCCAGCAGTGATCAGGGACTCTCTGGAAACACCATATATTTT. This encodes CASSDQGLSGNTIYF.

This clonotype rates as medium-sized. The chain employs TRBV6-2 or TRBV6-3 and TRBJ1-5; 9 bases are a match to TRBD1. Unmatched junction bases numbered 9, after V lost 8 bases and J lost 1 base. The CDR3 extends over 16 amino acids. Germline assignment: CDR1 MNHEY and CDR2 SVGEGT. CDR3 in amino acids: CASRIGQGRSNQPQHF. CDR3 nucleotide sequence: TGTGCCAGCCGCATTGGACAGGGGAGAAGCAATCAGCCCCAGCATTTT.

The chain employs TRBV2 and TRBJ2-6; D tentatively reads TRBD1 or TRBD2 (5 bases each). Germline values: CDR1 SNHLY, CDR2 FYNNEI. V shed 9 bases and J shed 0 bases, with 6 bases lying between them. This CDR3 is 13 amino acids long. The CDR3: CARRGSGANVLTF. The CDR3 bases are TGTGCCAGGAGGGGCTCTGGGGCCAACGTCCTGACTTTC.

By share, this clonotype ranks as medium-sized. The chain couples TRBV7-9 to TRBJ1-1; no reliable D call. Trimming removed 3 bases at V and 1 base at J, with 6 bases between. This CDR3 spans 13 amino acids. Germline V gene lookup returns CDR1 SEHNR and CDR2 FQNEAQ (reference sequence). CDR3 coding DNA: TGTGCCAGCAGCTTCCAAGGGAACACTGAAGCTTTCTTT. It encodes CASSFQGNTEAFF.

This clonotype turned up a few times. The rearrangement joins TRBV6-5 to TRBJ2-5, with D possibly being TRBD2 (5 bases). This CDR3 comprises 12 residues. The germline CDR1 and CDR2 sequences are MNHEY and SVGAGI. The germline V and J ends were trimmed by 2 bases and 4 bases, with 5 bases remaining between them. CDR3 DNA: TGTGCCAGCAGTTACCGGGGAGAGACCCAGTACTTC. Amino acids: CASSYRGETQYF.

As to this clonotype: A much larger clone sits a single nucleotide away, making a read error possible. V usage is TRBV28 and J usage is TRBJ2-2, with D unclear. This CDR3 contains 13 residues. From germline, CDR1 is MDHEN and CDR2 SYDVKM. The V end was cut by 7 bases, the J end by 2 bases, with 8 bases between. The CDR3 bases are TGTGCCAGCATGTCAAGAAACACCGGGGAGCTGTTTTTT. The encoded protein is CASMSRNTGELFF.

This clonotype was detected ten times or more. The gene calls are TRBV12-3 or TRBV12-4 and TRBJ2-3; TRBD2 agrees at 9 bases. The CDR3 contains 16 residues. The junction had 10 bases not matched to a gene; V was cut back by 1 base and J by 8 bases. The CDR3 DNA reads TGTGCCAGCAGTTTAGGGTCCAGCGGGGGGAGAGGTACGCAGTATTTT. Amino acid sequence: CASSLGSSGGRGTQYF.

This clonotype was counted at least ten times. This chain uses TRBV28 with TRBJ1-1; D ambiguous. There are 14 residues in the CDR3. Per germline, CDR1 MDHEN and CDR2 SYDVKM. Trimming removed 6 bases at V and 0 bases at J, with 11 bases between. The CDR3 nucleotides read TGTGCCAGCAGCCAACCACCCTTGAACACTGAAGCTTTCTTT. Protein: CASSQPPLNTEAFF. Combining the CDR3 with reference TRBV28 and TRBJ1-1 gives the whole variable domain DVKVTQSSRYLVKRTGEKVFLECVQDMDHENMFWYRQDPGLGLRLIYFSYDVKMKEKGDIPEGYSVSREKKERFSLILESASTNQTSMYLCASSQPPLNTEAFFGQGTRLTVV.

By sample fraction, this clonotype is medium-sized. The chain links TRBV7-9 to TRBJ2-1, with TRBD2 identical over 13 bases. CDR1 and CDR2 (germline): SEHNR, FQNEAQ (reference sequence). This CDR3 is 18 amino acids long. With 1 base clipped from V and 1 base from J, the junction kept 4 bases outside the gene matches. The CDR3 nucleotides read TGTGCCAGCAGCTTAGGACTAGCGGGGGGTAGTTCCTACAATGAGCAGTTCTTC. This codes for CASSLGLAGGSSYNEQFF.

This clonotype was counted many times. The DNA of the CDR3 is TGTGCCAGCAGTTACAGGGGTGGTAGCGAAGCTTTCTTT. This gives the protein CASSYRGGSEAFF. The genes are TRBV28 and TRBJ1-1, with TRBD1 matching 7 bases. The V gene's germline CDR1 is MDHEN and CDR2 SYDVKM. This CDR3 region has 13 residues. The ends lost 4 bases at V and 8 bases at J; junction bases unmatched: 7.

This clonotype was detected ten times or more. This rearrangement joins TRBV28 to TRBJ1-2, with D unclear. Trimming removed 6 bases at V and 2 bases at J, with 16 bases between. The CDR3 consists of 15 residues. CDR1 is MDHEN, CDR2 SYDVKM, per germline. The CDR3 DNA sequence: TGTGCCAGCAGCACCCTCGGACCGATGAACTATGGCTACACCTTC. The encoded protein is CASSTLGPMNYGYTF.